This is a list of T cell receptor beta chains from one sample in a study of blood T cells in healthy people across ages. Using its own MiXCR run on the 5' RACE reads, TCRdb lists one record per CDR3 protein. Counted here are hundreds of thousands of distinct CDR3 sequences, 55% to 70% occurring once; the ten biggest clones make up over 20%. The sample was blood. These receptors were obtained from a man aged 30 to 39 in good health. Each CDR3 is given with its conserved first and last residue. The D gene is left open where the match is weak. Clone size is shown for a subset of rows, as once, few, many or a class of expanded clone.

>TRBJ2-5|TRBV20-1|TRBD2|.
CSARDPAGAGVVETQYF
TGCAGTGCTAGAGATCCCGCGGGAGCCGGGGTGGTAGAGACCCAGTACTTC
>TRBJ2-7|TRBV5-1|TRBD2|once
CASSFLPPAGGDSYEQYF
TGCGCCAGTAGCTTTCTCCCCCCAGCGGGAGGGGACTCCTACGAGCAGTACTTC
>TRBJ2-7|TRBV28|.|.
CASSSQVITYEQYF
TGTGCCAGCAGTTCCCAAGTCATCACCTACGAGCAGTACTTC
>TRBJ1-5|TRBV9|.|.
CASGIDQPQHF
TGTGCCAGCGGGATTGATCAGCCCCAGCATTTT
>TRBJ2-7|TRBV20-1|.|few
CSASLLNEQYF
TGCAGTGCTAGTTTGCTTAACGAGCAGTACTTC
>TRBJ2-4|TRBV25-1|TRBD1|.
CASSDLGTGGNIQYF
TGTGCCAGCAGTGATCTCGGGACAGGGGGAAACATTCAGTACTTC
>TRBJ2-7|TRBV27|TRBD2|.
CASSPPPSGSSYEQYF
TGTGCCAGCAGTCCGCCGCCTAGCGGGTCCTCCTACGAGCAGTACTTC
>TRBJ2-7|TRBV5-5|.|.
CASSLGAGAYFSYEQYF
TGTGCCAGCAGCTTGGGGGCGGGGGCCTACTTCTCCTACGAGCAGTACTTC
>TRBJ2-5|TRBV29-1|.|.
CSVETARQETQNF
TGCAGCGTTGAAACAGCCCGTCAAGAGACCCAGAACTTC
>TRBJ2-3|TRBV12-3/TRBV12-4|TRBD2|few
CASIRGLAGVLDTQYF
TGTGCCAGCATCAGGGGACTAGCGGGAGTTCTAGATACGCAGTATTTT
>TRBJ2-7|TRBV20-1|.|few
CSARRGRSNEQYF
TGCAGTGCTAGGCGGGGCCGTTCCAATGAGCAGTACTTC
>TRBJ2-4|TRBV15|.|.
CATSSTGTPPYAQYF
TGTGCCACCAGCAGTACCGGGACCCCACCCTACGCGCAGTACTTC
>TRBJ2-1|TRBV6-6|TRBD2|.
CASIQSGRGANEQFF
TGTGCCAGCATTCAAAGCGGGAGGGGAGCCAATGAGCAGTTCTTC
>TRBJ1-2|TRBV9|.|.
CASSGRADYTF
TGTGCCAGCAGCGGACGCGCGGACTACACCTTC
>TRBJ1-6|TRBV7-2|.|.
CASSFEGSPLHF
TGTGCCAGCAGCTTTGAGGGTTCACCCCTCCACTTT
>TRBJ2-7|TRBV28|.|few
CASSPEIRDHLFEQYF
TGTGCCAGCAGCCCTGAAATCCGGGACCATCTTTTCGAGCAGTACTTC
>TRBJ2-3|TRBV10-3|.|few
CAISGFGPTGDTQYF
TGTGCCATCAGTGGGTTTGGTCCAACGGGAGATACGCAGTATTTT
>TRBJ2-7|TRBV20-1|.|few
CSARRVGPEQYF
TGCAGTGCTAGAAGGGTGGGCCCCGAGCAGTACTTC
>TRBJ2-7|TRBV7-9|TRBD1|.
CASSLPGQSFEQYF
TGTGCCAGCAGCTTGCCGGGACAGTCCTTCGAGCAGTACTTC
>TRBJ1-2|TRBV6-1|TRBD1|.
CASNSGLMGTASNYGYTF
TGTGCCAGCAACTCGGGCTTGATGGGGACAGCATCTAACTATGGCTACACCTTC
>TRBJ1-2|TRBV14|.|few
CASSPQGIYGYTF
TGTGCCAGCAGCCCACAGGGAATCTATGGCTACACCTTC
>TRBJ2-5|TRBV20-1|TRBD2|.
CSRTEASGTVNPKRGTQYF
TGCAGTCGAACCGAGGCTAGCGGGACAGTTAACCCAAAAAGAGGGACCCAGTACTTC
>TRBJ2-5|TRBV12-3/TRBV12-4|TRBD2|.
CASSFQTSPTQYF
TGTGCCAGCAGTTTTCAGACTAGCCCGACCCAGTACTTC
>TRBJ2-7|TRBV7-9|.|.
CASSFDAVPSPIEQYF
TGTGCCAGCAGCTTTGATGCTGTGCCTAGCCCCATCGAGCAGTACTTC